The 32 T cell receptor beta chains below come from one sample, sequenced in a study of shared clonotypes between healthy human individuals. The method was immunoSEQ multiplex PCR; TCRdb's version includes in-frame clones alone and lacks a portion of them. This sample has over a million clones; around 78% occur once, and the top ten carry approximately 0.5%. Sequencing was performed on memory CD4+ T cells from PBMCs. Subset indicated: CD45RA-negative fraction. These receptors were collected from a man in his late teens or twenties in good health. Some clones in this sample may be carry-over from other donors' samples.

The chain uses TRBV6-1 and TRBJ1-4; 9 bases are a match to TRBD1. The CDR3 sequence is 16 residues long. The ends lost 1 base at V and 6 bases at J; junction bases unmatched: 6. The V gene's germline CDR1 is MNHNS and CDR2 SASEGT. CDR3 sequence: CASSEDRDRAYEKLFF. The CDR3 region has the DNA TGTGCCAGCAGTGAAGATAGGGACAGGGCTTATGAAAAACTGTTTTTT.

The CDR3 here is CASSLVQGNLRETQYF. CDR3 nucleotide sequence: TGTGCCAGCAGTTTAGTTCAGGGCAACCTCCGGGAGACCCAGTACTTC. V gene TRBV28 combines with J gene TRBJ2-5; weak D call: TRBD1 (5 bases). Germline CDR1 and CDR2: MDHEN and SYDVKM. Trimming left V 2 bases short and J 5 bases short, with 18 bases between. The CDR3 sequence is 16 residues long.

V usage is TRBV6-1 and J usage is TRBJ2-1, with 10 bases fitting TRBD2. The ends lost 8 bases at V and 7 bases at J; junction bases unmatched: 8. This CDR3 spans 14 amino acids. Germline-derived CDR1 and CDR2 are MNHNS and SASEGT. CDR3 coding DNA: TGTGCCAGCGTGACTAGCGGGTACCTTAATGAGCAGTTCTTC. It encodes CASVTSGYLNEQFF.

This clone was found once. The chain has TRBV7-8 and TRBJ1-1, with unresolved D. This CDR3 spans 18 amino acids. CDR1 SGHVS and CDR2 FQNEAQ come from the germline V gene. Trimming removed 0 bases at V and 4 bases at J, with 21 bases between. The CDR3 DNA reads as TGTGCCAGCAGCTTAGCAGGCAGGCAGTCGAGTTTGAGCACTGAAGCTTTCTTT. Residues: CASSLAGRQSSLSTEAFF.

In DNA, the CDR3 is TGTGCCAGTAGTCGGGACAGCCTCTATGGCTACACCTTC. Protein sequence: CASSRDSLYGYTF. V and J are TRBV19 and TRBJ1-2, with 7 bases matching TRBD1. V gave up 5 bases and J gave up 4 bases; unmatched junction bases: 4. The germline V gene has CDR1 LNHDA and CDR2 SQIVND (reference sequence). This CDR3 comprises 13 residues.

A note on this clone: Other DNA variants within this sample encode the same CDR3. This chain's CDR3 is CASSFRGGYGYTF. DNA for the CDR3: TGTGCCAGCAGTTTTAGGGGAGGGTATGGCTACACCTTC. The rearrangement uses TRBV28 and TRBJ1-2, with a tentative D call TRBD1 (5 bases). Trimming stripped 3 bases from V and 5 bases from J, with 10 bases between. The CDR3 runs to 13 residues. Germline V lookup: CDR1 MDHEN, CDR2 SYDVKM.

The V call is TRBV9, the J call TRBJ2-1; 7 nucleotides align to TRBD2. Per germline, CDR1 SGDLS and CDR2 YYNGEE. The CDR3 covers 16 residues. After removal of 4 bases from V and 8 bases from J, the junction contained 15 bases not matched to a gene. CDR3 sequence: CASSSHRIAGPDEQFF. CDR3 DNA: TGTGCCAGCAGCTCCCACAGGATAGCGGGCCCAGATGAGCAGTTCTTC.

The chain joins TRBV28 to TRBJ1-2; TRBD1 aligns across 10 bases. This CDR3 is 13 amino acids long. V dropped 3 bases and J dropped 5; count of bases not matched to a gene: 0. Germline V CDR1 and CDR2: MDHEN, SYDVKM. This chain's CDR3 is CASSLDRGYGYTF. In DNA form, the CDR3 reads TGTGCCAGCAGTTTGGACAGGGGGTATGGCTACACCTTC.

This clone was observed once. V gene TRBV6-5 combines with J gene TRBJ2-5; TRBD2 matches at 9 bases. The CDR3 totals 15 residues. V lost 2 bases and J lost 5; bases outside the gene matches: 6. The V gene's germline CDR1 is MNHEY and CDR2 SVGAGI. CDR3 in DNA: TGTGCCAGCAGTTACGATGCGGGAGGGGTGGAGACCCAGTACTTC. Amino acid sequence: CASSYDAGGVETQYF.

Comment on this clone: Distinct nucleotide sequences in the sample also encode this CDR3. The chain combines TRBV9 with TRBJ2-7; 11 nucleotides agree with TRBD2. V lost 2 bases to trimming and J lost 3 bases; unmatched junction nucleotides: 4. Germline lookup yields CDR1 SGDLS and CDR2 YYNGEE. The CDR3 totals 15 residues. This chain's CDR3 is CASSVGTSGSYEQYF. The CDR3 nucleotides read TGTGCCAGCAGCGTTGGGACTAGCGGTAGCTACGAGCAGTACTTC.

The chain carries TRBV6-1 and TRBJ1-2; D possibly corresponds to TRBD1 (5 bases). Trimming stripped 2 bases from V and 4 bases from J, with 14 bases between. The CDR3 sequence is 15 residues long. The germline V gene has CDR1 MNHNS and CDR2 SASEGT. The CDR3 protein is CASSESLWGRYGYTF. The CDR3 DNA follows: TGTGCCAGCAGTGAATCCCTTTGGGGCCGCTATGGCTACACCTTC.

The chain employs TRBV5-4 and TRBJ1-3, with a possible D match to TRBD1 (5 bases). The CDR3 is made up of 15 amino acids. The germline CDR1 and CDR2 sequences are SGHNT and YYREEE (reference sequence). V lost 3 bases to trimming and J lost 0 bases, with 10 bases between them. CDR3 nucleotides: TGTGCCAGCAGCTCGGACATCCGCTCTGGAAACACCATATATTTT. This translates into CASSSDIRSGNTIYF.

V and J are TRBV11-2 and TRBJ2-7; unclear D gene. The length of the CDR3 is 13 residues. With 0 bases removed from V and 6 bases from J, the gap between germline ends came to 9 bases. Germline loops: CDR1 SGHAT, CDR2 FQNNGV. The CDR3 nucleotides read TGTGCCAGCAGCTTAGACCTGACCGGCGAGCAGTACTTC. Translated, it gives CASSLDLTGEQYF. The full variable domain, in which reference TRBV11-2 and TRBJ2-7 provide the parts outside the CDR3, is EAGVAQSPRYKIIEKRQSVAFWCNPISGHATLYWYQQILGQGPKLLIQFQNNGVVDDSQLPKDRFSAERLKGVDSTLKIQPAKLEDSAVYLCASSLDLTGEQYFGPGTRLTVT.

V usage is TRBV21-1 and J usage is TRBJ2-7; no check of the table's D call, TRBD2, against the DNA was made. TRBV21-1 represents a pseudogene. The CDR3 contains 13 residues. The CDR3: CASSEDFPYEQYF. CDR3 nucleotide sequence: TGTGCCAGCAGCGAGGACTTCCCCTACGAGCAGTACTTC.

The chain is built from TRBV28 and TRBJ2-7; D gene uncertain. Germline V CDR1 and CDR2: MDHEN, SYDVKM. The germline V and J ends were trimmed by 2 bases and 2 bases, with 10 bases remaining between them. The CDR3 length is 14 residues. The CDR3 bases are TGTGCCAGCAGTTTACTGGGCGGCACCTACGAGCAGTACTTC. Translating it yields CASSLLGGTYEQYF. Looking up the rest from reference TRBV28 and TRBJ2-7 gives the full variable domain: DVKVTQSSRYLVKRTGEKVFLECVQDMDHENMFWYRQDPGLGLRLIYFSYDVKMKEKGDIPEGYSVSREKKERFSLILESASTNQTSMYLCASSLLGGTYEQYFGPGTRLTVT.

The chain joins TRBV30 to TRBJ1-2; D is uncertain. CDR1 is GTSNPN, CDR2 SVGIG, per germline (reference sequence). V lost 0 bases to trimming and J lost 6 bases, with 8 bases between them. The CDR3 runs to 12 residues. CDR3 amino acids: CAWSVQRNGYTF. The CDR3, as DNA: TGTGCCTGGAGTGTACAGAGAAATGGCTACACCTTC.

This clone was picked up a small number of times. The V call is TRBV27, the J call TRBJ1-2; D ambiguous. Germline CDR1 is MNHEY and CDR2 is SMNVEV (reference sequence). The CDR3 consists of 15 residues. Trimming left V 0 bases short and J 2 bases short, with 10 bases between. CDR3 in amino acids: CASSLSAIGNYGYTF. CDR3 in DNA: TGTGCCAGCAGTTTATCGGCAATAGGGAACTATGGCTACACCTTC.

CDR3 coding DNA: TGTGCCAGCAGTCTCGGTGTGCCAGTTAATGAAAAACTGTTTTTT. Amino acid sequence: CASSLGVPVNEKLFF. The chain employs TRBV21-1 and TRBJ1-4. TRBV21-1 is assigned pseudogene status. CDR3 length: 15 amino acids.

This chain uses TRBV10-3 with TRBJ2-5, with 7 bases fitting TRBD1. The germline gives CDR1 ENHRY, CDR2 SYGVKD. This CDR3 region has 14 residues. V dropped 4 bases and J dropped 2; count of bases not matched to a gene: 4. For the CDR3, the DNA is TGTGCCATCAGTGGGGGACAGACTCAAGAGACCCAGTACTTC. Translated: CAISGGQTQETQYF.

The chain uses TRBV9 and TRBJ2-1, with TRBD2 matching 15 bases. The V gene's germline CDR1 is SGDLS and CDR2 YYNGEE. Trimming took 3 bases from V and 9 from J; bases not matched to a gene: 10. The CDR3 loop spans 17 amino acids. The CDR3: CASSARTSGRAVGEQFF. The DNA for the CDR3 is TGTGCCAGCAGCGCCAGGACTAGCGGGAGGGCCGTTGGTGAGCAGTTCTTC. The entire variable domain, with the rest obtained from reference TRBV9 and TRBJ2-1, is as follows: DSGVTQTPKHLITATGQRVTLRCSPRSGDLSVYWYQQSLDQGLQFLIQYYNGEERAKGNILERFSAQQFPDLHSELNLSSLELGDSALYFCASSARTSGRAVGEQFFGPGTRLTVL.

V and J are TRBV6-1 and TRBJ2-1, with 7 bases lining up with TRBD2. The junction had 5 bases not matched to a gene; V was cut back by 3 bases and J by 6 bases. Looked up from germline, CDR1 is MNHNS and CDR2 is SASEGT. The CDR3 is made up of 14 amino acids. This chain's CDR3 is CASSDGGSRNEQFF. CDR3 nucleotides: TGTGCCAGCAGTGACGGGGGGAGCCGCAATGAGCAGTTCTTC.

The rearrangement links TRBV4-1 to TRBJ2-3; TRBD1 agrees at 7 bases. The V gene's germline CDR1 is MGHRA and CDR2 YSYEKL. The CDR3 is made up of 15 amino acids. V was pared by 6 bases and J by 4 bases, with 10 bases of the junction left unmatched. CDR3 sequence reads: CASSLGGRDADTQYF. CDR3 DNA: TGCGCCAGCAGTTTAGGGGGCCGGGACGCAGATACGCAGTATTTT.

CDR3 nucleotides: TGTGCCAGCCGGGACATCTACGAGCAGTACTTC. Protein: CASRDIYEQYF. V and J are TRBV6-1 and TRBJ2-7; tentatively, D is TRBD1 (6 bases). This CDR3 comprises 11 residues. Germline loops: CDR1 MNHNS, CDR2 SASEGT. The V end was cut by 8 bases, the J end by 3 bases, with 8 bases between.

V and J are TRBV5-6 and TRBJ2-7; 7 nucleotides match TRBD1. The CDR3 sequence is 16 residues long. In germline, CDR1 is SGHDT, CDR2 YYEEEE. Losses at the gene ends were 4 bases for V and 5 bases for J; bases not matched to a gene: 15. CDR3: CASSGLRQGNIDEQYF. DNA for the CDR3: TGTGCCAGCAGCGGACTCCGACAGGGTAACATAGACGAGCAGTACTTC.

J is TRBJ2-5 and V is TRBV7-2, with no clear D. There are 14 residues in the CDR3. CDR1 and CDR2 (germline): SGHTA, FQGNSA. With 1 base removed from V and 2 bases from J, the gap between germline ends came to 8 bases. The CDR3 is CASSLGASQETQYF. The CDR3 region has the DNA TGTGCCAGCAGCTTAGGGGCGTCGCAAGAGACCCAGTACTTC.

The rearrangement uses TRBV11-1 and TRBJ2-1; no clear D gene. The CDR3 runs to 14 residues. Trimming pared 5 bases from V and 0 bases from J, leaving 8 bases between. In germline, CDR1 is SGHAT, CDR2 FQDESV (reference sequence). CDR3 DNA: TGTGCCAGCAGCGCCCAGAGCTCCTACAATGAGCAGTTCTTC. This translates into CASSAQSSYNEQFF.

CDR3 sequence (DNA): TGCAGCGTTGAACTCCAGGGTCCCGGGGAGCTGTTTTTT. It codes for CSVELQGPGELFF. V usage is TRBV29-1 and J usage is TRBJ2-2; TRBD1 might be the D (5 bases). The V gene's germline CDR1 is SQVTM and CDR2 ANQGSEA. This CDR3 region has 13 residues. The V end was cut by 2 bases, the J end by 6 bases, with 10 bases between.

The DNA of the CDR3 is TGTGCCAGTATCAGGGGAGGCACCGGGGAGCTGTTTTTT. Protein sequence: CASIRGGTGELFF. The chain carries TRBV28 and TRBJ2-2; the D call may be TRBD1 or TRBD2 (6 bases each). The germline V gene has CDR1 MDHEN and CDR2 SYDVKM. V lost 9 bases and J 4 bases, leaving 12 bases between the germline ends. This CDR3 region has 13 residues.

V gene TRBV28 combines with J gene TRBJ2-1, with TRBD2 matching over 8 bases. The V and J ends lost 5 bases and 8 bases, in that order; junction bases with no gene match: 11. Germline V lookup: CDR1 MDHEN, CDR2 SYDVKM. CDR3 length equals 15 residues. The CDR3 loop reads CASSRAGGAFHEQFF. The CDR3 DNA is TGTGCCAGCAGTCGCGCGGGGGGCGCATTCCATGAGCAGTTCTTC.

This chain connects TRBV19 to TRBJ2-2; D gene unclear. There are 16 residues in the CDR3. V was clipped by 1 base and J by 4 bases, with 13 bases between them. The germline V gene has CDR1 LNHDA and CDR2 SQIVND (reference sequence). The CDR3 spells CASSIGSSALTGELFF. The CDR3 DNA reads TGTGCCAGTAGTATAGGGTCCAGCGCCCTCACCGGGGAGCTGTTTTTT.

The table lists this clone with a count of one. The J gene is TRBJ1-2, the V gene TRBV4-1, with D possibly TRBD1 on 5 matching bases. Germline CDR1 and CDR2: MGHRA and YSYEKL. Trimming left V 4 bases short and J 3 bases short, with 24 bases between. The CDR3 runs to 18 residues. The CDR3 bases are TGCGCCAGCAGCCGCCGCCGGGGGGAGACCGCGTACGACTATGGCTACACCTTC. Translating gives CASSRRRGETAYDYGYTF.

This clone has more than one count but fewer than ten. A clone one base away is much larger, so this may be a read error. The sample has other DNA sequences that encode this CDR3 too. The V call is TRBV5-1, the J call TRBJ2-5; D is unclear. The DNA matches TRBJ2-7 better at its end, which makes the J call doubtful. The germline CDR1 and CDR2 sequences are SGHRS and YFSETQ. The CDR3 has 11 amino acids. The chain's CDR3 is CASSSTYEQYF. CDR3 DNA sequence: TGCGCCAGCAGCTCAACCTACGAGCAGTACTTC.